This T cell receptor (beta chain) was recorded in a study of CD8 T cells in Susac syndrome. V lost 6 bases and J 0 bases, leaving 8 bases between the germline ends. In germline, CDR1 is LNHDA, CDR2 SQIVND (reference sequence). The CDR3 runs 13 residues. With random hexamers, reverse transcription was performed on about 0.45 to 1 ug of RNA. Multiplex immunoSEQ PCR targeted 54 Vbeta and 13 Jbeta TCR beta segments. From the immunoSEQ multiplex PCR reads, TCRdb called clonotypes with MiXCR, one entry per CDR3 protein. The sample has 150,000 to 250,000 distinct CDR3 sequences; about 95% are singletons. The J gene is TRBJ1-1, the V gene TRBV19; no clear D. The specimen sequenced was CD4+ T cells from PBMCs. The origin of this receptor is a human donor with multiple sclerosis. The CDR3 protein is CASRYMVNTEAFF. The CDR3 bases are TGTGCCAGTAGATACATGGTGAACACTGAAGCTTTCTTT.